This T cell receptor (beta chain) was recorded in a study of T cells after yellow fever vaccination. Study-level findings and limits: The secondary response peaked faster, at day 5 versus 15, but was weaker.

In the case of this clonotype: Its specificity is unknown.

There are 14 residues in the CDR3. Trimming removed 4 bases from V and 5 bases from J; junction bases left unmatched: 7. The germline V gene has CDR1 DFQATT and CDR2 SNEGSKA (reference sequence). They built TCR cDNA with 5'RACE template switching, a step that put in a universal primer site and UMIs. Each CDR3 protein is one row after TCRdb ran MiXCR on the 5' RACE reads. Of hundreds of thousands of distinct CDR3 sequences detected, about a sixth appear once; the ten largest clones hold roughly 17%. The J gene is TRBJ2-3, the V gene TRBV20-1; 9 bases fit TRBD1. The starting material was PBMCs, obtained 5 days after the first yellow fever vaccination. The clonotype originates from a young man who received the YFV17D yellow fever vaccine. The DNA of the CDR3 is TGCAGTGCTACGGGACAGGGCTGGGGAGATACGCAGTATTTT. It encodes CSATGQGWGDTQYF.